Shown below are 32 T cell receptor beta chains from a single sample sequenced in a study of type 1 and type 2 diabetes patients. Amplification started from genomic DNA. The TCR beta CDR3 region was amplified using 30 forward and 13 reverse primers. MiXCR, run by TCRdb on the multiplex PCR reads, gives a single entry per CDR3 protein. The sample has approximately 260,000 distinct CDR3 sequences; around 47% are singletons. The sequencing sample was made of peripheral blood mononuclear cells (PBMCs). These receptors originate from a man aged 18 to 35 with type 2 diabetes.

This clonotype occurred a few times. The genes are TRBV7-9 and TRBJ2-1, with TRBD2 identical over 11 bases. CDR3 length: 15 residues. Germline values: CDR1 SEHNR, CDR2 FQNEAQ (reference sequence). Germline trimming cut 3 bases from V and 6 bases from J; bases unmatched to any gene: 4. The CDR3 coding sequence is TGTGCCAGCAGCTTTAGCGGGGGGGTTTTCAATGAGCAGTTCTTC. It yields the protein CASSFSGGVFNEQFF.

This clonotype was counted between two and nine times. The chain carries TRBV6-5 and TRBJ2-5; weak D call: TRBD1 (6 bases). Trimming stripped 7 bases from V and 5 bases from J, with 17 bases between. Per the germline V gene, CDR1 is MNHEY and CDR2 is SVGAGI. The CDR3 consists of 14 residues. This CDR3 reads CASKGTMRGETQYF. The DNA for the CDR3 is TGTGCCAGCAAGGGGACGATGAGGGGGGAGACCCAGTACTTC.

This chain uses TRBV6-5 with TRBJ1-6; 11 nucleotides match TRBD1. V lost 0 bases and J lost 5; bases outside the gene matches: 6. CDR1 and CDR2 from the germline V gene are MNHEY and SVGAGI. This CDR3 has 18 amino acids. CDR3: CASSYSIGTGGNNSPLHF. The DNA of the CDR3 is TGTGCCAGCAGTTACTCGATTGGGACAGGGGGTAATAATTCACCCCTCCACTTT.

The rearrangement uses TRBV5-1 and TRBJ2-1; 11 nucleotides match TRBD2. This CDR3 is built from 16 residues. Germline trimming cut 5 bases from V and 6 bases from J; bases unmatched to any gene: 10. Per the germline V gene, CDR1 is SGHRS and CDR2 is YFSETQ. CDR3 loop: CASSHTGTSGVNEQFF. CDR3 DNA sequence: TGCGCCAGCAGTCATACCGGGACTAGCGGAGTCAATGAGCAGTTCTTC.

V is TRBV27 and J is TRBJ1-1; 8 bases line up with TRBD1. The V and J ends lost 8 bases and 10 bases, in that order; junction bases with no gene match: 9. The germline CDR1 and CDR2 sequences are MNHEY and SMNVEV (reference sequence). The CDR3 covers 12 residues. The CDR3 sequence is CASGDFRGPAFF. CDR3 sequence (DNA): TGTGCCAGCGGAGACTTCAGGGGGCCAGCTTTCTTT.

The CDR3 DNA follows: TGTGCCAGTAGTATAGGGGACGACGAGCAGTACTTC. It yields the protein CASSIGDDEQYF. This chain joins TRBV7-3 and TRBJ2-7; D is perhaps TRBD1 or TRBD2 (5 bases each). Trimming left V 9 bases short and J 5 bases short, with 14 bases between. The CDR3 runs 12 residues. Germline values: CDR1 SGHTA, CDR2 FQGTGA.

In this sample, this clonotype turned up a few times. The chain links TRBV7-2 to TRBJ1-5; 8 positions match TRBD1. V dropped 4 bases and J dropped 4; count of bases not matched to a gene: 6. Germline values: CDR1 SGHTA, CDR2 FQGNSA. The CDR3 length is 15 residues. The DNA for the CDR3 is TGTGCCAGCAGCTGGAAGACAGGGGTAAATCAGCCCCAGCATTTT. Translating it yields CASSWKTGVNQPQHF.

The chain links TRBV7-8 to TRBJ2-3; D is possibly TRBD2 (6 bases). V lost 0 bases to trimming and J lost 5 bases, with 21 bases between them. Germline loops: CDR1 SGHVS, CDR2 FQNEAQ. The CDR3 is 18 residues long. Here the CDR3 DNA reads TGTGCCAGCAGCTTAGCGCTGGCGTGGCGGGGAGAGGTAGATACGCAGTATTTT. Translated: CASSLALAWRGEVDTQYF.

This clonotype has ten or more counts. The V gene is TRBV19, the J gene TRBJ2-2; D gene unclear. The V gene lost 8 bases and the J gene lost 7 bases, with 11 bases spanning the gap. Germline V gene lookup returns CDR1 LNHDA and CDR2 SQIVND (reference sequence). There are 12 residues in the CDR3. The CDR3 DNA is TGTGCCAGTGAACGTCCGGGCGGGGAGCTGTTTTTT. It codes for CASERPGGELFF.

This clonotype was observed at least ten times. CDR3 coding DNA: TGTGCCAGCAGATCGGAAGAGACCCAGTACTTC. It codes for CASRSEETQYF. The chain links TRBV7-2 to TRBJ2-5; D is ambiguous. Trimming removed 6 bases at V and 3 bases at J, with 5 bases between. CDR3 length equals 11 residues. Looked up from germline, CDR1 is SGHTA and CDR2 is FQGNSA.

This clonotype has only one observation. This chain uses TRBV5-6 with TRBJ2-1; perhaps TRBD2 as D (7 bases). With 4 bases removed from V and 4 bases from J, the gap between germline ends came to 27 bases. Germline V gene data show CDR1 as SGHDT and CDR2 as YYEEEE. There are 19 residues in the CDR3. CDR3 sequence reads: CASSQDLAGATLQYNEQFF. The CDR3 DNA follows: TGTGCCAGCAGCCAAGATCTGGCGGGGGCCACGCTCCAGTACAATGAGCAGTTCTTC.

This rearrangement joins TRBV9 to TRBJ2-1; D remains unclear. V lost 2 bases, J lost 5 bases, and 5 bases lay in between. This CDR3 is built from 12 residues. Germline V gene lookup returns CDR1 SGDLS and CDR2 YYNGEE. CDR3 coding DNA: TGTGCCAGCAGCGTTGGGCACAATGAGCAGTTCTTC. Its translation: CASSVGHNEQFF. Supplemented by reference TRBV9 and TRBJ2-1, the full variable domain reads DSGVTQTPKHLITATGQRVTLRCSPRSGDLSVYWYQQSLDQGLQFLIQYYNGEERAKGNILERFSAQQFPDLHSELNLSSLELGDSALYFCASSVGHNEQFFGPGTRLTVL.

There are a few counts of this clonotype. This chain joins TRBV12-3 or TRBV12-4 and TRBJ2-5; D unclear. Trimming shortened V by 7 bases and J by 1 base, and 13 bases separated the two germline ends. The CDR3 has 14 amino acids. The CDR3 DNA sequence: TGTGCCAGCACTCCATACAGCTCCCAAGAGACCCAGTACTTC. As protein: CASTPYSSQETQYF.

The chain couples TRBV29-1 to TRBJ1-2; possibly TRBD1 for D (6 bases). CDR1 is SQVTM and CDR2 is ANQGSEA in the germline V gene. This CDR3 is 12 amino acids long. V shed 7 bases and J shed 0 bases, with 9 bases lying between them. The CDR3 reads CSGQAPNYGYTF. CDR3 coding DNA: TGCAGCGGACAGGCCCCTAACTATGGCTACACCTTC.

The V gene is TRBV5-1, the J gene TRBJ2-7; D assignment may be TRBD1 or TRBD2 (6 bases each). The CDR3 consists of 15 residues. Trimming removed 0 bases from V and 6 bases from J, with 16 bases in between. The V gene's germline CDR1 is SGHRS and CDR2 YFSETQ. In DNA form, the CDR3 reads TGCGCCAGCAGCTTGGCGGGGCCGGGGGCTCGCGAGCAGTACTTC. Translation: CASSLAGPGAREQYF.

This clonotype turned up a few times. The chain recombines TRBV7-3 with TRBJ2-5; tentatively, D is TRBD1 (6 bases). Germline V gene lookup returns CDR1 SGHTA and CDR2 FQGTGA. The CDR3 is 15 residues long. Trimming took 5 bases from V and 5 from J, leaving 18 bases between them. The CDR3 reads CASSHTGLLGETQYF. CDR3 DNA: TGTGCCAGCAGCCACACAGGGCTCTTGGGGGAGACCCAGTACTTC.

As regards this clonotype: A clone one base away is much larger, so this may be a read error. No conserved phenylalanine or tryptophan is present at the end of the CDR3, so a read error is the likely explanation. The chain joins TRBV7-8 to TRBJ2-1; weak D call: TRBD2 (6 bases). The V gene's germline CDR1 is SGHVS and CDR2 FQNEAQ. CDR3 length: 18 amino acids. V was cut by 3 bases and J by 5 bases, with 23 bases left in between. CDR3 residues: CASSFRDGLSRGHNEQFL. The CDR3 region has the DNA TGTGCCAGCAGCTTTCGCGACGGACTATCAAGAGGGCACAATGAGCAGTTCCTC.

This clonotype was detected only a few times. The chain is built from TRBV4-3 and TRBJ2-7; 7 nucleotides line up with TRBD1. With V trimmed by 8 bases and J by 0 bases, 7 bases remained unmatched. This CDR3 contains 14 residues. Germline lookup yields CDR1 LGHNA and CDR2 YSLEER. As DNA, the CDR3 is TGCGCCAGCTCACCGGGACAGAGCTCCTACGAGCAGTACTTC. It is translated as CASSPGQSSYEQYF.

The rearrangement links TRBV4-1 to TRBJ2-7; either TRBD1 or TRBD2 may fit D (5 bases each). In germline, CDR1 is MGHRA, CDR2 YSYEKL. V lost 1 base, J lost 0 bases, and 10 bases lay in between. This CDR3 is built from 15 residues. For the CDR3, the DNA is TGCGCCAGCAGCCAAGTCAGGGAGATCTCCTACGAGCAGTACTTC. It translates to CASSQVREISYEQYF.

The chain joins TRBV27 to TRBJ1-1; 8 nucleotides align to TRBD1. J lost 3 bases, V lost 7 bases, and 4 bases had no gene match. This CDR3 spans 13 amino acids. Germline loops: CDR1 MNHEY, CDR2 SMNVEV (reference sequence). The CDR3 is CASNKDRDTEAFF. In DNA form, the CDR3 reads TGTGCCAGCAATAAGGACAGGGACACTGAAGCTTTCTTT.

This chain joins TRBV6-6 and TRBJ2-2; 8 bases agree with TRBD1. The junction had 7 bases not matched to a gene; V was cut back by 2 bases and J by 5 bases. This CDR3 is 16 amino acids long. The germline V gene encodes CDR1 MNHNY and CDR2 SVGAGI (reference sequence). CDR3 DNA sequence: TGTGCCAGCAGTTACAACCAGGGGGCAGGTACCGGGGAGCTGTTTTTT. Protein sequence: CASSYNQGAGTGELFF.

The chain links TRBV24-1 to TRBJ1-2, with a possible D match to TRBD1 (6 bases). CDR3 length equals 14 residues. The V and J ends lost 5 bases and 5 bases respectively, with 14 bases between them. CDR1 and CDR2 from the germline V gene are KGHDR and SFDVKD. CDR3 sequence (DNA): TGTGCCACCAGTGCAAGCAGGGGCGGGTATGGCTACACCTTC. It yields the protein CATSASRGGYGYTF.

This clonotype was found a few times. The chain joins TRBV29-1 to TRBJ2-2, with TRBD2 as a possible D gene (5 bases). The V and J ends lost 3 bases and 4 bases respectively, with 12 bases between them. Germline V CDR1 and CDR2: SQVTM, ANQGSEA. CDR3 length: 14 residues. CDR3 protein: CSVDSGKGTGELFF. The CDR3 nucleotides are TGCAGCGTTGATTCGGGAAAAGGCACCGGGGAGCTGTTTTTT.

This clonotype was detected a few times. V gene TRBV14 combines with J gene TRBJ2-2; 8 bases are a match to TRBD1. Per germline, CDR1 SGHDN and CDR2 FVKESK. The CDR3 sequence is 16 residues long. J was trimmed by 3 bases and V by 4 bases; bases with no gene match: 7. In DNA, the CDR3 is TGTGCCAGCAGCCCACCGACAGGGGTGCACACCGGGGAGCTGTTTTTT. Encoded protein: CASSPPTGVHTGELFF.

This clonotype came up once. The junction and the germline gene differ at one end; a read error may be behind it. The V gene is TRBV30, the J gene TRBJ1-1, with D hard to call. This CDR3 is 13 amino acids long. Germline CDR1 GTSNPN, CDR2 SVGIG (reference sequence). The CDR3 loop reads CARSVTAYTEAFF. CDR3 DNA: TGTGCCCGGAGTGTAACAGCGTACACTGAAGCTTTCTTT. Combining the CDR3 with reference TRBV30 and TRBJ1-1 gives the whole variable domain SQTIHQWPATLVQPVGSPLSLECTVEGTSNPNLYWYRQAAGRGLQLLFYSVGIGQISSEVPQNLSASRPQDRQFILSSKKLLLSDSGFYLCARSVTAYTEAFFGQGTRLTVV.

The chain employs TRBV4-3 and TRBJ1-6, with 8 bases fitting TRBD1. V gave up 3 bases and J gave up 7 bases; unmatched junction bases: 5. There are 15 residues in the CDR3. The germline V gene has CDR1 LGHNA and CDR2 YSLEER. The CDR3 nucleotides read TGCGCCAGCAGCCATAGGACAGGGAAAAATTCACCCCTCCACTTT. Encoded protein: CASSHRTGKNSPLHF.

The rearrangement joins TRBV7-2 to TRBJ2-7; 7 bases are shared with TRBD2. This CDR3 has 16 residues. Trimming removed 1 base from V and 0 bases from J; junction bases left unmatched: 6. Germline-derived CDR1 and CDR2 are SGHTA and FQGNSA. This CDR3 is CASSLGHGGNSYEQYF. For the CDR3, the DNA is TGTGCCAGCAGCTTAGGTCACGGGGGGAACTCCTACGAGCAGTACTTC.

This clonotype showed up just a few times. In nucleotides, the CDR3 is TGTGCCAGCAGCCTAGCATCTGAGCAGTTCTTC. It is translated as CASSLASEQFF. This chain joins TRBV14 and TRBJ2-1, with no clear D. The germline V and J ends were trimmed by 4 bases and 9 bases, with 7 bases remaining between them. The CDR3 is made up of 11 amino acids. Germline CDR1 SGHDN, CDR2 FVKESK.

This clonotype came up a few times. CDR3 sequence reads: CASSPKLQGPTLHF. The CDR3 DNA is TGTGCCAGCAGCCCAAAACTACAGGGACCTACCCTCCACTTT. This rearrangement joins TRBV7-6 to TRBJ1-6, with D perhaps matching TRBD1 (6 bases). Germline lookup yields CDR1 SGHVS and CDR2 FNYEAQ. The CDR3 length is 14 residues. The germline V and J ends were trimmed by 5 bases and 14 bases, with 19 bases remaining between them.

CDR3 sequence: CASSGDPATDTQYF. CDR3 DNA sequence: TGTGCCAGCAGCGGAGATCCGGCCACAGATACGCAGTATTTT. The V call is TRBV7-3, the J call TRBJ2-3; D remains ambiguous. V was clipped by 5 bases and J by 2 bases, with 11 bases between them. In germline, CDR1 is SGHTA, CDR2 FQGTGA. The CDR3 is 14 amino acids.

V and J are TRBV7-3 and TRBJ2-7; D uncertain. This CDR3 comprises 11 residues. The germline V gene has CDR1 SGHTA and CDR2 FQGTGA. Trimming took off 8 bases at V and 0 bases at J, with 5 bases between the two ends. Here the CDR3 reads CASGISYEQYF. CDR3 nucleotide sequence: TGTGCCAGCGGGATCTCCTACGAGCAGTACTTC.

This clonotype was detected only a few times. The chain joins TRBV15 to TRBJ1-3; 9 bases map to TRBD1. V trimming: 6 bases; J trimming: 0 bases; junction bases outside the gene matches: 3. Germline V CDR1 and CDR2: LNHNV, YYDKDF (reference sequence). The CDR3 runs to 15 residues. CDR3 in DNA: TGTGCCACCAGTTCGACAGGGGGCTCTGGAAACACCATATATTTT. Translating gives CATSSTGGSGNTIYF.